Presented here are 10 T cell receptor beta chains from one specimen sequenced in a study of vaccination effects on CD4 cells after COVID-19. Their antigens remain unidentified. Sequencing in the ViraFEST assay came after antigen-specific CD4+ T cells had been expanded with viral peptide pools, which were used to stimulate PBMC. At the end of over 8 days of culture, CD4+ T cells were isolated. Every participant took two doses of the BNT162b2 or mRNA-1273 vaccine. Sequencing was performed with immunoSEQ multiplex PCR; in TCRdb, only in-frame clones are kept and a portion is missing. Among tens of thousands of clones listed, over 60% were seen once. The sample consisted of CD4+ T cells from PBMCs cultured with HCoV-OC43 spike peptides, taken after COVID-19 vaccination. Subset: HCoV-OC43 spike overlapping peptide pool stimulation. These receptors were obtained from a human donor who received a COVID-19 vaccine.

The chain is built from TRBV13 and TRBJ2-7; TRBD1 matches at 9 bases. The germline V gene has CDR1 PRHDT and CDR2 FYEKMQ (reference sequence). The V gene end was trimmed by 5 bases and the J gene end by 1 base; junction bases not matched to a gene: 3. This CDR3 contains 14 residues. The CDR3 DNA reads as TGTGCCAGCAGCCGCGGGACAGGGTCCTACGAGCAGTACTTC. This gives the protein CASSRGTGSYEQYF.

The chain uses TRBV9 and TRBJ1-1; no clear D. The germline gives CDR1 SGDLS, CDR2 YYNGEE. V lost 0 bases to trimming and J lost 2 bases, with 11 bases between them. The CDR3 is 15 residues long. The CDR3 coding sequence is TGTGCCAGCAGCGTAGATGGTACCGGTAACACTGAAGCTTTCTTT. Its protein is CASSVDGTGNTEAFF.

As DNA, the CDR3 is TGTGCCAGCAGCTTAGAAGGACTAGCGGGAGGGAGGGAGCAGTACTTC. Translating it yields CASSLEGLAGGREQYF. This chain links TRBV7-2 with TRBJ2-7; 15 nucleotides align to TRBD2. The germline V gene has CDR1 SGHTA and CDR2 FQGNSA. V was clipped by 1 base and J by 7 bases; unmatched bases: 5. This CDR3 is built from 16 residues.

The CDR3 bases are TGTGCCAGTCTGCGGAGGGGGCGCTATGAAAAACTGTTTTTT. Its protein is CASLRRGRYEKLFF. V and J are TRBV2 and TRBJ1-4; TRBD1 matches at 7 bases. Germline values: CDR1 SNHLY, CDR2 FYNNEI. This CDR3 is built from 14 residues. J was trimmed by 6 bases and V by 9 bases; bases with no gene match: 10.

This chain links TRBV21-1 with TRBJ1-6. TRBV21-1 is a pseudogene. This CDR3 comprises 15 residues. The CDR3 nucleotides read TGTGCCAGCAGAGATGAGACACGCGGCGGTTCACCCCTCCACTTT. Translated: CASRDETRGGSPLHF.

This clone has more than one count but fewer than ten. The CDR3 coding sequence is TGTGCCAGCAGCCAAGGAGGCGGGGGTGGCTACACCTTC. It is translated as CASSQGGGGGYTF. The chain uses TRBV3-1 (or the pseudogene TRBV3-2) and TRBJ1-2; D is possibly TRBD1 (5 bases). Deletions cut 1 base from V and 7 bases from J, with 10 bases between. Germline values: CDR1 LGHDT, CDR2 YNNKEL (reference sequence). The CDR3 length is 13 residues.

The chain is built from TRBV7-9 and TRBJ1-2; D is possibly TRBD1 (5 bases). Trimming removed 2 bases from V and 5 bases from J, with 15 bases in between. Germline V gene lookup returns CDR1 SEHNR and CDR2 FQNEAQ (reference sequence). This CDR3 has 15 residues. The CDR3 DNA reads TGTGCCAGCAGCTTAAGTCGGGGCAGGCGGTATGGCTACACCTTC. Encoded protein: CASSLSRGRRYGYTF. Complete variable domain (other parts from reference TRBV7-9 and TRBJ1-2): DTGVSQNPRHKITKRGQNVTFRCDPISEHNRLYWYRQTLGQGPEFLTYFQNEAQLEKSRLLSDRFSAERPKGSFSTLEIQRTEQGDSAMYLCASSLSRGRRYGYTFGSGTRLTVV.

This chain links TRBV27 with TRBJ1-6; 8 bases are a match to TRBD1. This CDR3 comprises 15 residues. Germline CDR1 MNHEY, CDR2 SMNVEV (reference sequence). V gave up 7 bases and J gave up 13 bases; unmatched junction bases: 15. The CDR3 nucleotides are TGTGCCAGCACCAGGGGGGGACAGGCATTTGTTCCCCTCCACTTT. Translated, it gives CASTRGGQAFVPLHF.

This clone was counted between two and nine times. The CDR3: CAWSVATGYGYTF. The CDR3 DNA reads as TGTGCCTGGAGTGTAGCCACAGGGTATGGCTACACCTTC. The chain joins TRBV30 to TRBJ1-2; D possibly corresponds to TRBD1 (6 bases). Trimming removed 0 bases from V and 5 bases from J, with 10 bases in between. The CDR3 is made up of 13 amino acids. Per the germline V gene, CDR1 is GTSNPN and CDR2 is SVGIG (reference sequence).

V and J are TRBV19 and TRBJ1-2, with 10 bases identical to TRBD1. Germline CDR1 is LNHDA and CDR2 is SQIVND (reference sequence). The CDR3 is 15 residues long. V gave up 6 bases and J gave up 3 bases; unmatched junction bases: 7. The CDR3, as DNA: TGTGCCAGTAGCACCGGGACAGGGGAATACTATGGCTACACCTTC. Protein sequence: CASSTGTGEYYGYTF.